This T cell receptor beta chain was sequenced during a study of blood T cell repertoires in COVID-19. Background on the study: Researchers got acute and convalescent COVID-19 samples from the United States, Italy and Spain.

In germline, CDR1 is MNHEY, CDR2 SVGAGI. This CDR3 contains 15 residues. J was trimmed by 0 bases and V by 7 bases; bases with no gene match: 8. The protocol was immunoSEQ multiplex PCR, while the TCRdb copy is restricted to in-frame clones and leaves out a portion. This table has around 54,000 clones, 81% appearing once. This TCR was recovered from a woman in her fifties or sixties with acute or convalescent COVID-19. The gene calls are TRBV6-5 and TRBJ1-1; 7 positions agree with TRBD1. The sequenced material came from peripheral blood. The CDR3 loop reads CASNGMGTVNTEAFF. The CDR3 DNA follows: TGTGCCAGCAATGGTATGGGGACAGTGAACACTGAAGCTTTCTTT.